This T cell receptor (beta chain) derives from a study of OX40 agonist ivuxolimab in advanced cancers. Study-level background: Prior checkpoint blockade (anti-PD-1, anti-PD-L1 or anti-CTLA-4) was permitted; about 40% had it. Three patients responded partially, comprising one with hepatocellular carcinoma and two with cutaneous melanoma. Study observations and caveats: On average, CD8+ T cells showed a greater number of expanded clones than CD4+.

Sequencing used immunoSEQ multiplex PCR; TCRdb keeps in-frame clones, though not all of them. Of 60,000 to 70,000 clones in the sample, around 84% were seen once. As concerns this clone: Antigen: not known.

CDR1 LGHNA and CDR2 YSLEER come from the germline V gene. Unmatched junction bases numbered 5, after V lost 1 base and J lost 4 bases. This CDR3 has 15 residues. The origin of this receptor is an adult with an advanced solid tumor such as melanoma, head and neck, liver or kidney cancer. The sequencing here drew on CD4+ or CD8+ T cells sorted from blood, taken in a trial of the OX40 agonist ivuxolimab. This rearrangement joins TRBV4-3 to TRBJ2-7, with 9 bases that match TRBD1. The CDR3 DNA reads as TGCGCCAGCAGCCAAGTCTGGGGACAGGGATACGAGCAGTACTTC. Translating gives CASSQVWGQGYEQYF.